These 22 T cell receptor beta chains share one sample of origin, sequenced in a study of radiotherapy plus CTLA-4 blockade in lung cancer. This table comes from immunoSEQ multiplex PCR, and its TCRdb copy is limited to in-frame clones, with some not included. In the table there are over 60,000 clones, around 87% of which are singletons. The material was peripheral blood, obtained from a patient treated with radiotherapy plus ipilimumab. The receptors come from a human donor with non-small cell lung cancer that progressed on radiotherapy plus ipilimumab.

V gene TRBV13 combines with J gene TRBJ2-1; unclear D gene. V lost 0 bases to trimming and J lost 10 bases, with 7 bases between them. Germline V gene sequence: CDR1 PRHDT, CDR2 FYEKMQ (reference sequence). The CDR3 totals 12 residues. The CDR3 is CASSLGRREQFF. Written as DNA, the CDR3 is TGTGCCAGCAGCTTAGGGAGGAGAGAGCAGTTCTTC.

The chain has TRBV2 and TRBJ2-2, with 11 positions matching TRBD2. V lost 7 bases to trimming and J lost 9 bases; unmatched junction nucleotides: 10. The germline CDR1 and CDR2 sequences are SNHLY and FYNNEI. The CDR3 has 15 amino acids. The CDR3 DNA sequence: TGTGCCAGCAATCCTAGCGGGAGGTCCCCCCGGGAGCTGTTTTTT. It is translated as CASNPSGRSPRELFF.

This chain links TRBV2 with TRBJ2-7, with 8 bases identical to TRBD1. Per the germline V gene, CDR1 is SNHLY and CDR2 is FYNNEI. The CDR3 runs 13 residues. The CDR3 DNA is TGTGCCAGCAGTTCACCTGCGTGGACAGGGACCCGCGTC. It specifies CASSSPAWTGTRV.

The V call is TRBV11-3, the J call TRBJ2-1, with 8 nucleotides matching TRBD2. V dropped 5 bases and J dropped 8; count of bases not matched to a gene: 5. Germline V gene lookup returns CDR1 SGHNT and CDR2 YENEEA. The CDR3 is 13 residues long. The CDR3 spells CASSGRTSHEQFF. Here the CDR3 DNA reads TGTGCCAGCAGCGGCAGGACTAGCCATGAGCAGTTCTTC.

The chain has TRBV4-2 and TRBJ1-1; no clear D gene. Per germline, CDR1 LGHNA and CDR2 YNFKEQ. The CDR3 contains 14 residues. Trimming took 2 bases from V and 1 from J, leaving 8 bases between them. The CDR3 DNA reads TGTGCCAGCAGCCAAACCTGGACGAACACTGAAGCTTTCTTT. Protein: CASSQTWTNTEAFF.

A single count supports this clone. Other DNA sequences in this specimen translate into the identical CDR3. V and J are TRBV6-5 and TRBJ2-5; D gene uncertain. The CDR3 extends over 13 amino acids. Between the trimmed V and J ends, which lost 6 bases and 2 bases, there was a span of 10 bases. Germline CDR1 MNHEY, CDR2 SVGAGI. The CDR3 loop is CASSRDLQETQYF. CDR3 DNA: TGTGCCAGCAGCAGAGACCTTCAAGAGACCCAGTACTTC.

The V call is TRBV2, the J call TRBJ2-7; 7 positions agree with TRBD1. Per the germline V gene, CDR1 is SNHLY and CDR2 is FYNNEI. V lost 5 bases to trimming and J lost 2 bases; unmatched junction nucleotides: 9. This CDR3 comprises 15 residues. DNA for the CDR3: TGTGCCAGCAGTCCCTTTCGGGACAGACCCTACGAGCAGTACTTC. Protein sequence: CASSPFRDRPYEQYF.

The chain is built from TRBV4-2 and TRBJ2-1; possibly TRBD2 for D (5 bases). The germline V gene has CDR1 LGHNA and CDR2 YNFKEQ. The CDR3 length is 15 residues. The V end lost 0 bases, the J end lost 7 bases, and 13 bases lay between the germline ends. The CDR3 nucleotides are TGTGCCAGCAGCCAAGATAAGGGTAGCGCTAATGAGCAGTTCTTC. As protein: CASSQDKGSANEQFF.

This chain joins TRBV30 and TRBJ2-1; 7 positions match TRBD2. J lost 5 bases, V lost 3 bases, and 7 bases had no gene match. The CDR3 has 14 amino acids. The germline gives CDR1 GTSNPN, CDR2 SVGIG (reference sequence). The CDR3 DNA sequence: TGTGCCTGGAGAACTAGCGTCGATCACAATGAGCAGTTCTTC. Amino acid sequence: CAWRTSVDHNEQFF.

This clone came up once. This rearrangement joins TRBV27 to TRBJ2-7; possible D gene TRBD2, 5 bases. V was clipped by 4 bases and J by 10 bases, with 11 bases between them. CDR3 length equals 11 residues. Germline CDR1 reads MNHEY; CDR2 reads SMNVEV (reference sequence). CDR3 DNA: TGTGCCAGCAGTTCCCAACGGGGTCAGTACTTC. Protein product: CASSSQRGQYF.

The rearrangement links TRBV18 to TRBJ2-2; perhaps TRBD2 as D (6 bases). The germline V gene has CDR1 KGHSH and CDR2 LQKENI. CDR3 size: 14 residues. Trimming took 3 bases from V and 6 from J, leaving 11 bases between them. For the CDR3, the DNA is TGTGCCAGCTCACCGGGACTGTTCGCCGGGGAGCTGTTTTTT. Residues: CASSPGLFAGELFF.

The genes are TRBV28 and TRBJ2-3, with a tentative D call TRBD2 (6 bases). The CDR3 consists of 16 residues. Trimming took 7 bases from V and 8 from J, leaving 25 bases between them. Germline CDR1 reads MDHEN; CDR2 reads SYDVKM. This chain's CDR3 is CASITHWSGEAGTQYF. In DNA, the CDR3 is TGTGCCAGCATAACGCACTGGAGCGGAGAAGCGGGTACGCAGTATTTT. Together with reference TRBV28 and TRBJ2-3, the CDR3 gives the full variable domain: DVKVTQSSRYLVKRTGEKVFLECVQDMDHENMFWYRQDPGLGLRLIYFSYDVKMKEKGDIPEGYSVSREKKERFSLILESASTNQTSMYLCASITHWSGEAGTQYFGPGTRLTVL.

The V and J genes are TRBV6-5 and TRBJ1-2; D call uncertain. The CDR3 has 14 amino acids. The germline gives CDR1 MNHEY, CDR2 SVGAGI. Trimming took off 10 bases at V and 1 base at J, with 16 bases between the two ends. In DNA, the CDR3 is TGTGCCACCCAGCAAGGGAGCCGTAACTATGGCTACACCTTC. Protein sequence: CATQQGSRNYGYTF.

The rearrangement joins TRBV9 to TRBJ2-7; D is possibly TRBD1 (5 bases). The germline V and J ends were trimmed by 0 bases and 5 bases, with 9 bases remaining between them. Germline CDR1 reads SGDLS; CDR2 reads YYNGEE. This CDR3 is 13 amino acids long. CDR3: CASSVGQGNEQYF. The CDR3 bases are TGTGCCAGCAGCGTAGGGCAGGGCAACGAGCAGTACTTC. Using reference TRBV9 and TRBJ2-7 for the parts outside the CDR3, the full variable domain is DSGVTQTPKHLITATGQRVTLRCSPRSGDLSVYWYQQSLDQGLQFLIQYYNGEERAKGNILERFSAQQFPDLHSELNLSSLELGDSALYFCASSVGQGNEQYFGPGTRLTVT.

The rearrangement joins TRBV4-1 to TRBJ1-4; weak D call: TRBD1 (5 bases). Trimming pared 6 bases from V and 2 bases from J, leaving 13 bases between. CDR1 and CDR2 (germline): MGHRA, YSYEKL. The CDR3 runs 15 residues. The CDR3 sequence is CASRSQGMTNEKLFF. As DNA, the CDR3 is TGCGCCAGCAGGTCCCAGGGAATGACTAATGAAAAACTGTTTTTT.

V is TRBV28 and J is TRBJ1-3; D is unclear. The germline V gene has CDR1 MDHEN and CDR2 SYDVKM. The CDR3 is 15 residues long. Trimming stripped 2 bases from V and 0 bases from J, with 8 bases between. The chain's CDR3 is CASSLVALSGNTIYF. For the CDR3, the DNA is TGTGCCAGCAGTTTAGTAGCACTCTCTGGAAACACCATATATTTT. The full variable domain, rest sourced from reference TRBV28 and TRBJ1-3, is DVKVTQSSRYLVKRTGEKVFLECVQDMDHENMFWYRQDPGLGLRLIYFSYDVKMKEKGDIPEGYSVSREKKERFSLILESASTNQTSMYLCASSLVALSGNTIYFGEGSWLTVV.

The chain employs TRBV6-1 and TRBJ2-3, with D tentatively TRBD1 or TRBD2 (5 bases each). The germline CDR1 and CDR2 sequences are MNHNS and SASEGT. V lost 4 bases to trimming and J lost 5 bases, with 13 bases between them. The CDR3 spans 14 residues. In nucleotides, the CDR3 is TGTGCCAGCAGTGCCGGGGCCTGGGGAGATACGCAGTATTTT. It translates to CASSAGAWGDTQYF.

Only a few counts were recorded for this clone. The chain links TRBV5-1 to TRBJ2-1, with 7 positions matching TRBD2. Germline CDR1 is SGHRS and CDR2 is YFSETQ. The trim removed 2 bases at V and 0 bases at J, leaving 2 bases unmatched. The CDR3 consists of 15 residues. CDR3 DNA sequence: TGCGCCAGCAGCTTTAGCGGGTCCTCCTACAATGAGCAGTTCTTC. It codes for CASSFSGSSYNEQFF.

V is TRBV29-1 and J is TRBJ2-3; D perhaps matches TRBD2 (6 bases). This CDR3 is built from 18 residues. V gave up 4 bases and J gave up 8 bases, with 31 bases separating them. The germline CDR1 and CDR2 sequences are SQVTM and ANQGSEA. The CDR3 region is CSVVPMRPPGEVVGTQYF. CDR3 sequence (DNA): TGCAGCGTTGTCCCAATGAGACCCCCGGGAGAGGTGGTGGGTACGCAGTATTTT.

The chain employs TRBV5-1 and TRBJ2-1; 8 nucleotides match TRBD2. V gave up 2 bases and J gave up 6 bases; unmatched junction bases: 13. This CDR3 comprises 17 residues. CDR1 is SGHRS and CDR2 is YFSETQ in the germline V gene. Written as DNA, the CDR3 is TGCGCCAGCAGCTTTCCTCAGGGGCGGGAGGTTTTCAATGAGCAGTTCTTC. Its protein product is CASSFPQGREVFNEQFF.

A note on this clone: This specimen includes other DNA sequences encoding the same CDR3. This rearrangement joins TRBV30 to TRBJ2-7, with 8 bases that match TRBD2. Germline V gives CDR1 GTSNPN, CDR2 SVGIG (reference sequence). The V segment lost 1 base and the J segment 4 bases; nucleotides outside the gene matches: 6. The CDR3 runs 14 residues. CDR3 sequence reads: CAWSAGLELYEQYF. The CDR3 region has the DNA TGTGCCTGGAGTGCGGGACTAGAACTATACGAGCAGTACTTC.

V gene TRBV6-1 combines with J gene TRBJ1-2; D may be TRBD1 (5 bases). V was pared by 0 bases and J by 3 bases, with 11 bases between. Germline-derived CDR1 and CDR2 are MNHNS and SASEGT. This CDR3 has 15 residues. CDR3 nucleotide sequence: TGTGCCAGCAGTGAAGCGTACGACAGACACTATGGCTACACCTTC. This codes for CASSEAYDRHYGYTF.